The T cell receptor beta chain described here comes from a study of graft-versus-host responses after intestinal transplantation. Turning to this clone: Its antigen is unidentified.

Regarding the study as a whole: Within allografts, high graft-versus-host to host-versus-graft clonal ratios were seen among patients with graft-donor T cell macrochimerism.

Sequencing was performed with immunoSEQ multiplex PCR; in TCRdb, only in-frame clones are kept and a portion is missing. The sample lists approximately 99,000 clones, 91% occurring once. This clonotype originated in a human donor who was the organ donor for an intestinal transplant. Sample: unstimulated CD4+ T cells sorted from spleen or lymph node cells, taken before transplant.

CDR3 protein: CSVRRQGDSYTF. CDR3 nucleotides: TGCAGCGTTCGAAGACAGGGAGACTCCTACACCTTC. The rearrangement uses TRBV29-1 and TRBJ1-2, with 7 bases lining up with TRBD1. The germline V gene has CDR1 SQVTM and CDR2 ANQGSEA. The CDR3 covers 12 residues. V was clipped by 5 bases and J by 10 bases; unmatched bases: 10.